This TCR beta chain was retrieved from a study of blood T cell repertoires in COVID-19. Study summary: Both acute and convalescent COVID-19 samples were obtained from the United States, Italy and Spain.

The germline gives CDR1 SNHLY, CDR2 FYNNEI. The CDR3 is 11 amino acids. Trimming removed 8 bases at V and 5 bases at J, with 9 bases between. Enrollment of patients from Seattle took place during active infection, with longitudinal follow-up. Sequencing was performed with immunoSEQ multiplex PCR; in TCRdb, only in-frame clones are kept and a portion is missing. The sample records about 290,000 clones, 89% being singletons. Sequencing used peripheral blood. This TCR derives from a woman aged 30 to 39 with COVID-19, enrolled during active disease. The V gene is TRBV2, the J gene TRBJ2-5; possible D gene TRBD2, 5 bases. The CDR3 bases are TGTGCCAGCCGGGAATGGGAGACCCAGTACTTC. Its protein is CASREWETQYF.